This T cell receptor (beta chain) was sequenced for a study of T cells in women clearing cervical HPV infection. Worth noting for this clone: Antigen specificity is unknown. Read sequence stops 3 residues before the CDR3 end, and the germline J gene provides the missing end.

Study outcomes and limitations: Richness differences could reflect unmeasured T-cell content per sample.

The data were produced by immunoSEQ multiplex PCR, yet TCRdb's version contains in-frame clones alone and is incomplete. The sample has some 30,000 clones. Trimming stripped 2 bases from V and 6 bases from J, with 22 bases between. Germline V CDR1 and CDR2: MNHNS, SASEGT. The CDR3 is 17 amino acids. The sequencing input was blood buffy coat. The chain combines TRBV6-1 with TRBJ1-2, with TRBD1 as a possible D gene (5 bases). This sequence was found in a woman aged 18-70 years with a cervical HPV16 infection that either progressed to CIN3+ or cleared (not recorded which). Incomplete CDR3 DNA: TGTGCCAGCAGTGAAACGGTATGGGCAGGGAGGGAGGATGGC. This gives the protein CASSETVWAGREDG. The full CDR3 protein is CASSETVWAGREDGYTF.